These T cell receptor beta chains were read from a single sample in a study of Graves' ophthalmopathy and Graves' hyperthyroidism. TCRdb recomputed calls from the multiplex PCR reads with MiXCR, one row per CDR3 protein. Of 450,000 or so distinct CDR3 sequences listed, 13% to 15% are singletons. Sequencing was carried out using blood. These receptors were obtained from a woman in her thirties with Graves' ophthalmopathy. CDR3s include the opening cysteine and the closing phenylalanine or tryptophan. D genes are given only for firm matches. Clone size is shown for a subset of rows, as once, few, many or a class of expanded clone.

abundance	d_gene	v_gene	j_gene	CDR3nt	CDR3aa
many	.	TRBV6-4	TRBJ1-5	TGTGCCAGCAGTCCGGGGGCAGAGGGCAATCAGCCCCAGCATTTT	CASSPGAEGNQPQHF
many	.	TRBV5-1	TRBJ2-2	TGCGCCAGCAGCTTCGCAGGGTTGGGCACCGGGGAGCTGTTTTTT	CASSFAGLGTGELFF
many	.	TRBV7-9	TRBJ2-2	TGTGCCAGCAGTCGCTTGACAGTCGGGGAGCTGTTTTTT	CASSRLTVGELFF
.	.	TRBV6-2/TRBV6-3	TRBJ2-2	TGTGCCAGCGGGGCTACAGGGATCACCGGGGAGCTGTTTTTT	CASGATGITGELFF
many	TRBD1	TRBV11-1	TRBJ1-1	TGTGCCAGCAGCTTAACCCCTGCAGGGGGCAGCGCTGAAGCTTTCTTT	CASSLTPAGGSAEAFF
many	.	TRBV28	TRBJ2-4	TGTGCCAGCAGTTTAGCAAGGGAAGGGAACATTAAGTACTTC	CASSLAREGNIKYF
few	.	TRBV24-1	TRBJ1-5	TGTGCCACCAGTGGGCCCGATCAGCCCCAGCATTTT	CATSGPDQPQHF
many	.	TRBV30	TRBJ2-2	TGTGCCTGGAGTGCGACCGGGGAGCTGTTTTTT	CAWSATGELFF
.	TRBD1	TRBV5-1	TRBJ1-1	TGCGCCAGCAGCAACTTACAGGGGGGGAACACTGAAGCTTTCTTT	CASSNLQGGNTEAFF
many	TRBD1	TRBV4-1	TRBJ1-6	TGCGCCAGCAGCCAAGATCGGGGACAGGGGTATTCACCCCTCCACTTT	CASSQDRGQGYSPLHF
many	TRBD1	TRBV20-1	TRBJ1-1	TGCAGTGCCAGGAGGGGCGGACAGGGCACTGAAGCTTTCTTT	CSARRGGQGTEAFF
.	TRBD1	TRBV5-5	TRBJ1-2	TGTGCCAGCAGCATCGACCGGGACAGGGCTCGAGGCTACACCTTC	CASSIDRDRARGYTF
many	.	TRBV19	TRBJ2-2	TGTGCCAGTATGGGCAGGGGAACCGGGGAGCTGTTTTTT	CASMGRGTGELFF
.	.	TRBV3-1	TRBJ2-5	TGTGCCAGCAGCCTACGGGACAACCTGGAGACCCAGTACTTC	CASSLRDNLETQYF
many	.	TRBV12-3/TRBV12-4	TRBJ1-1	TGTGCCAGCAGTTTTGGGGGCGAAGCTTTCTTT	CASSFGGEAFF
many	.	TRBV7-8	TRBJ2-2	TGTGCCAGCAGCGGAACAGGGAAGCAGAACACCGGGGAGCTGTTTTTT	CASSGTGKQNTGELFF
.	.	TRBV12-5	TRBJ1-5	TGTGCTAGTGGTTTTCGATCGGCAGGCTACAATCAGCCCCAGCATTTT	CASGFRSAGYNQPQHF
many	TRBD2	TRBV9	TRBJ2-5	TGTGCCAGCAGCAAGACTAGCGGAAACCAAGAGACCCAGTACTTC	CASSKTSGNQETQYF
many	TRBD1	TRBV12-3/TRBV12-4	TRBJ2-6	TGTGCCAGCAGTTTCAGGGGGCGCGGATTGATTGACTCTGGGGCCAACGTCCTGACTTTC	CASSFRGRGLIDSGANVLTF
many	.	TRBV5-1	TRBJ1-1	TGCGCCAGCCGGAGGGGGACGCGGACTGAAGCTTTCTTT	CASRRGTRTEAFF
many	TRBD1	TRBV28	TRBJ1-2	TGTGCCAGCAGTTTATACGCTACAGGGGGCGCTATTTATGGCTACACCTTC	CASSLYATGGAIYGYTF
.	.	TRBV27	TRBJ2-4	TGTGCCAGCAGTTTGCAGGCCCAAAACATTCAGTACTTC	CASSLQAQNIQYF
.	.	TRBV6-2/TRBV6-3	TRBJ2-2	TGTGCCAGCAGTTACGCCAGAAACACCGGGGAGCTGTTTTTT	CASSYARNTGELFF
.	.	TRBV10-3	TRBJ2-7	TGTGCCATCAGTGGACCATTTGGCGGAGCCGGGTACGAGCAGTACTTC	CAISGPFGGAGYEQYF
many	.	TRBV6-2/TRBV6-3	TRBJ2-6	TGTGCCAGCAGGCGCCCCGAGATCTCTGGGGCCAACGTCCTGACTTTC	CASRRPEISGANVLTF
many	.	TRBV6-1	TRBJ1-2	TGTGCCAGCAGTGAGTACACCGCTAGCGGCTACACCTTC	CASSEYTASGYTF
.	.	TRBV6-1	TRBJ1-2	TGTGCCAGCAGTGAACGGACATACAACTATGGCTACACCTTC	CASSERTYNYGYTF
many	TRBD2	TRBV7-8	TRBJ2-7	TGTGCCAGCAGCTTAAGGCGGGAGGGCCTTGGGGAGCAGTACTTC	CASSLRREGLGEQYF
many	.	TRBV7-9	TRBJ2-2	TGTGCCAGCATAGCCCAAACAGCAAGCACCGGGGAGCTGTTTTTT	CASIAQTASTGELFF
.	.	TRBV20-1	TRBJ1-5	TGCAGTGCTAGAGATCAAGGGGATCAGCCCCAGCATTTT	CSARDQGDQPQHF
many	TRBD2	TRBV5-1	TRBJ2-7	TGCGCCAGCAGCTCCCAACACGGGACTAGTTCCGAGCAGTACTTC	CASSSQHGTSSEQYF
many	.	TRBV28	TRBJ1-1	TGTGCCAGCAGTTTTATCCCTTACGATCGCACTGAAGCTTTCTTT	CASSFIPYDRTEAFF